This record looks at one T cell receptor beta chain sequence and its context. Its antigen is unidentified. TCRdb's table, derived via immunoSEQ multiplex PCR, lists solely in-frame clones and lacks some. The table shows approximately 50,000 clones, with 85% to 95% occurring only once. These data are taken from a study of T cells after posttransplantation cyclophosphamide. Broader study findings: TRB clonality was highly associated with recipient CMV seropositivity and reactivation.

This CDR3 spans 14 amino acids. Germline lookup yields CDR1 SGHRS and CDR2 YFSETQ. The V gene lost 0 bases and the J gene lost 5 bases, with 10 bases spanning the gap. This receptor was obtained from a woman under 40 in good health and a related stem cell transplant donor. Sequencing input: PBMCs. The J gene is TRBJ2-3, the V gene TRBV5-1; the D gene is possibly TRBD1 (5 bases). The DNA of the CDR3 is TGCGCCAGCAGCTTGGGGGGCCTGGTAGATACGCAGTATTTT. It specifies CASSLGGLVDTQYF.